A single sample is the source of the 27 T cell receptor beta chains below, sequenced in a study of metastatic and nonmetastatic thyroid tumors. TCRdb re-called the PCR reads through MiXCR. Found here are around 7,500 clones, around 30% of them singletons; the top ten hold 25% to 35%. Until they underwent thyroid surgery, no patient had received any treatment. The sequencing sample was made of tumor tissue. The receptors derive from a female donor with papillary thyroid cancer or a benign thyroid nodule (not recorded which). Some clones in this sample may be carry-over from other donors' samples.

This chain joins TRBV28 and TRBJ2-7; 7 nucleotides align to TRBD2. The CDR3 runs 14 residues. Germline CDR1 and CDR2: MDHEN and SYDVKM. Germline trimming cut 5 bases from V and 6 bases from J; bases unmatched to any gene: 10. Here the CDR3 DNA reads TGTGCCAGCAGTCTGTGTTGCGGGAGACTCGAGCAGTACTTC. It encodes CASSLCCGRLEQYF.

This chain links TRBV12-3 or TRBV12-4 with TRBJ1-1; tentatively, D is TRBD1 (6 bases). V dropped 6 bases and J dropped 1 base, with 9 bases sitting between them. This CDR3 has 13 residues. The CDR3 region is CASSRQANTEAFF. As DNA, the CDR3 is TGTGCCAGCAGCCGACAGGCGAACACTGAAGCTTTCTTT.

A few counts support this clone. The chain carries TRBV20-1 and TRBJ2-7; a possible D gene is TRBD1 (6 bases). The CDR3 is 14 residues long. The V end was cut by 6 bases, the J end by 6 bases, with 21 bases between. The germline gives CDR1 DFQATT, CDR2 SNEGSKA (reference sequence). DNA for the CDR3: TGCAGTGCACACTCTGACAGGCACATTGGCGAGCAGTACTTC. This translates into CSAHSDRHIGEQYF.

This clone was found a few times. The V gene is TRBV6-1, the J gene TRBJ2-7, with D possibly being TRBD2 (6 bases). CDR3 size: 13 residues. The germline V and J ends were trimmed by 6 bases and 7 bases, with 16 bases remaining between them. CDR1 and CDR2 from the germline V gene are MNHNS and SASEGT. CDR3 sequence: CASRRDLVGEQYF. The CDR3, as DNA: TGTGCCAGCAGAAGGGACTTGGTTGGGGAGCAGTACTTC.

The V gene is TRBV27, the J gene TRBJ2-3; no reliable D call. Trimming cost V 3 bases and J 1 base, with 5 bases left between them. Germline V gives CDR1 MNHEY, CDR2 SMNVEV (reference sequence). The CDR3 has 13 residues. CDR3: CASSFTRTDTQYF. CDR3 in DNA: TGTGCCAGCAGTTTCACTCGCACAGATACGCAGTATTTT.

The V call is TRBV11-3, the J call TRBJ1-2; D remains ambiguous. Germline V gene data show CDR1 as SGHNT and CDR2 as YENEEA. Trimming took 3 bases from V and 4 from J, leaving 9 bases between them. CDR3 length equals 13 residues. The DNA for the CDR3 is TGTGCCAGCAGCTTGGTGAAGGGCTATGGCTACACCTTC. Encoded protein: CASSLVKGYGYTF.

The chain joins TRBV11-3 to TRBJ2-2; D is uncertain. The germline V gene encodes CDR1 SGHNT and CDR2 YENEEA. The CDR3 runs 13 residues. Deletions cut 1 base from V and 5 bases from J, with 5 bases between. CDR3 region: CASSLVVTGELFF. DNA of the CDR3: TGTGCCAGCAGCTTAGTAGTAACCGGGGAGCTGTTTTTT.

This sequence joins TRBV6-4 and TRBJ2-7; D is perhaps TRBD1 (7 bases). Germline V gene lookup returns CDR1 MRHNA and CDR2 SNTAGT. V gave up 6 bases and J gave up 0 bases, with 33 bases separating them. The CDR3 is made up of 21 amino acids. CDR3 bases: TGTGCCAGCAGAAATTTTGCCGAGACAGGGAGGTCCGAGTCCCTCTCCTACGAGCAGTACTTC. Encoded protein: CASRNFAETGRSESLSYEQYF.

This clone was observed a handful of times. The genes are TRBV11-2 and TRBJ2-3; possible D gene TRBD1, 6 bases. The CDR3 runs to 15 residues. Trimming stripped 1 base from V and 4 bases from J, with 12 bases between. Per germline, CDR1 SGHAT and CDR2 FQNNGV. Here the CDR3 DNA reads TGTGCCAGCAGCTTAGGACAGGCCTTCCCAGATACGCAGTATTTT. Protein sequence: CASSLGQAFPDTQYF. The full variable domain, completed using reference TRBV11-2 and TRBJ2-3, is EAGVAQSPRYKIIEKRQSVAFWCNPISGHATLYWYQQILGQGPKLLIQFQNNGVVDDSQLPKDRFSAERLKGVDSTLKIQPAKLEDSAVYLCASSLGQAFPDTQYFGPGTRLTVL.

CDR3 protein: CASSLWGEPYNEQFF. CDR3 nucleotides: TGTGCCAGCAGTTTATGGGGGGAGCCCTACAATGAGCAGTTCTTC. The J gene is TRBJ2-1, the V gene TRBV28, with D perhaps given as TRBD1 or TRBD2 (5 bases each). Germline CDR1 is MDHEN and CDR2 is SYDVKM. The CDR3 sequence is 15 residues long. V lost 0 bases to trimming and J lost 2 bases, with 8 bases between them. Combining the CDR3 with reference TRBV28 and TRBJ2-1 gives the whole variable domain DVKVTQSSRYLVKRTGEKVFLECVQDMDHENMFWYRQDPGLGLRLIYFSYDVKMKEKGDIPEGYSVSREKKERFSLILESASTNQTSMYLCASSLWGEPYNEQFFGPGTRLTVL.

This rearrangement joins TRBV12-3 or TRBV12-4 to TRBJ1-4, with D tentatively TRBD1 (5 bases). Deletions cut 6 bases from V and 2 bases from J, with 10 bases between. CDR3 length: 14 amino acids. Here the CDR3 reads CASSLRETNEKLFF. CDR3 DNA: TGTGCCAGCAGCCTCAGGGAGACTAATGAAAAACTGTTTTTT.

Ten or more counts support this clone. This chain links TRBV12-3 or TRBV12-4 with TRBJ1-1; D is undetermined. The CDR3 runs to 12 residues. Trimming stripped 3 bases from V and 4 bases from J, with 6 bases between. This CDR3 is CASSFGSTEAFF. CDR3 sequence (DNA): TGTGCCAGCAGTTTCGGCTCCACTGAAGCTTTCTTT.

V usage is TRBV6-1 and J usage is TRBJ1-3, with D possibly being TRBD1 (6 bases). The CDR3 contains 15 residues. The ends were cut back, 6 bases at V and 4 bases at J, with 16 bases in the middle. Germline CDR1 reads MNHNS; CDR2 reads SASEGT. Written as DNA, the CDR3 is TGTGCCAGCAGGGTCTCGGGGGCTGGAGGAAACACCATATATTTT. Protein: CASRVSGAGGNTIYF.

This clone is medium-sized within its sample. The V call is TRBV19, the J call TRBJ2-3; maybe TRBD1 (6 bases). Germline V gene sequence: CDR1 LNHDA, CDR2 SQIVND (reference sequence). The CDR3 length is 13 residues. The V end lost 9 bases, the J end lost 2 bases, and 12 bases lay between the germline ends. The chain's CDR3 is CASAGVITDTQYF. The CDR3 bases are TGTGCCAGCGCAGGGGTAATCACAGATACGCAGTATTTT. Together with reference TRBV19 and TRBJ2-3, the CDR3 gives the full variable domain: DGGITQSPKYLFRKEGQNVTLSCEQNLNHDAMYWYRQDPGQGLRLIYYSQIVNDFQKGDIAEGYSVSREKKESFPLTVTSAQKNPTAFYLCASAGVITDTQYFGPGTRLTVL.

The genes are TRBV5-1 and TRBJ2-6; D gene unclear. The germline V and J ends were trimmed by 0 bases and 0 bases, with 7 bases remaining between them. The CDR3 contains 16 residues. Germline loops: CDR1 SGHRS, CDR2 YFSETQ. The CDR3 protein is CASSLETGSGANVLTF. The CDR3 bases are TGCGCCAGCAGCTTGGAGACTGGCTCTGGGGCCAACGTCCTGACTTTC.

A single count supports this clone. For the CDR3, the DNA is TGCAGTGCCCGAGGGGGGACAAGGACATCCGAGGGCTACGAGCAGTACTTC. Amino acids: CSARGGTRTSEGYEQYF. J is TRBJ2-7 and V is TRBV20-1; TRBD1 or TRBD2 may be the D gene (6 bases each). V lost 6 bases, J lost 3 bases, and 27 bases lay in between. Germline V lookup: CDR1 DFQATT, CDR2 SNEGSKA (reference sequence). The length of the CDR3 is 17 residues.

J is TRBJ2-1 and V is TRBV7-3, with D perhaps matching TRBD1 (6 bases). Germline V gene sequence: CDR1 SGHTA, CDR2 FQGTGA. The CDR3 has 12 amino acids. Deletions cut 2 bases from V and 16 bases from J, with 15 bases between. The CDR3 coding sequence is TGTGCCAGCAGCTTAGGTGGGGGCAGGACCTTCTTC. Protein sequence: CASSLGGGRTFF. Based on the CDR3 plus reference TRBV7-3 and TRBJ2-1, the full variable domain is GAGVSQTPSNKVTEKGKYVELRCDPISGHTALYWYRQSLGQGPEFLIYFQGTGAADDSGLPNDRFFAVRPEGSVSTLKIQRTERGDSAVYLCASSLGGGRTFFGPGTRLTVL.

This clone counts as hyperexpanded (1% or more). V gene TRBV25-1 combines with J gene TRBJ1-1, with D possibly TRBD1 on 5 matching bases. Trimming removed 2 bases at V and 2 bases at J, with 9 bases between. This CDR3 contains 14 residues. Germline assignment: CDR1 MGHDK and CDR2 SYGVNS. This CDR3 is CASSEGAENTEAFF. DNA for the CDR3: TGTGCCAGCAGTGAAGGGGCGGAAAACACTGAAGCTTTCTTT.

By its share, this clone is medium-sized (0.01 to 0.1%). CDR3 DNA: TGTGCCAGCACTGACCGGGACTCCTTCTCTGGAAACACCATATATTTT. Encoded protein: CASTDRDSFSGNTIYF. The chain recombines TRBV12-3 or TRBV12-4 with TRBJ1-3, with D possibly TRBD1 on 5 matching bases. The CDR3 extends over 16 amino acids. Trimming left V 7 bases short and J 0 bases short, with 16 bases between.

The V gene is TRBV5-1, the J gene TRBJ2-6; 7 positions match TRBD2. With 4 bases clipped from V and 1 base from J, the junction kept 8 bases outside the gene matches. Germline loops: CDR1 SGHRS, CDR2 YFSETQ. The CDR3 consists of 17 residues. CDR3 protein: CASSPLGGESGANVLTF. In nucleotides, the CDR3 is TGCGCCAGCAGCCCCTTGGGGGGGGAGTCTGGGGCCAACGTCCTGACTTTC.

This chain links TRBV12-3 or TRBV12-4 with TRBJ1-1, with TRBD1 identical over 8 bases. The V segment lost 8 bases and the J segment 5 bases; nucleotides outside the gene matches: 4. CDR3 size: 12 residues. CDR3 in amino acids: CASGYRGTEAFF. CDR3 DNA: TGTGCCAGCGGATACAGGGGGACTGAAGCTTTCTTT.

This sequence joins TRBV12-3 or TRBV12-4 and TRBJ1-2, with TRBD1 identical over 8 bases. The V gene end was trimmed by 6 bases and the J gene end by 7 bases; junction bases not matched to a gene: 13. The CDR3 is 15 amino acids. The CDR3 sequence: CASSPAQGAWVGYTF. CDR3 DNA: TGTGCCAGCAGCCCCGCGCAGGGGGCTTGGGTTGGCTACACCTTC.

The CDR3 DNA follows: TGTGCCAGCAGGGTCTGGAAGAACACTGAAGCTTTCTTT. This sequence encodes CASRVWKNTEAFF. The J gene is TRBJ1-1, the V gene TRBV6-1; D ambiguous. Germline CDR1 and CDR2: MNHNS and SASEGT. The CDR3 is 13 amino acids. Trimming took off 6 bases at V and 1 base at J, with 9 bases between the two ends.

This clone was detected a few times. The chain is built from TRBV12-3 or TRBV12-4 and TRBJ2-7; D possibly corresponds to TRBD1 (6 bases). The CDR3 spans 14 residues. Between the trimmed V and J ends, which lost 4 bases and 6 bases, there was a span of 16 bases. The CDR3 protein is CASSWGHTLGEQYF. In nucleotides, the CDR3 is TGTGCCAGCAGTTGGGGACACACTCTGGGCGAGCAGTACTTC.

The table lists this clone with a few counts. The chain joins TRBV6-1 to TRBJ2-7; D is ambiguous. Germline V gives CDR1 MNHNS, CDR2 SASEGT. Trimming stripped 5 bases from V and 3 bases from J, with 11 bases between. The CDR3 totals 13 residues. CDR3 loop: CASSLTHVYEQYF. CDR3 nucleotide sequence: TGTGCCAGCAGTCTGACTCACGTCTACGAGCAGTACTTC.

The V gene is TRBV6-1, the J gene TRBJ1-2, with a tentative D call TRBD1 (6 bases). Trimming shortened V by 5 bases and J by 4 bases, and 17 bases separated the two germline ends. The CDR3 is made up of 15 amino acids. Germline CDR1 is MNHNS and CDR2 is SASEGT. The CDR3, as DNA: TGTGCCAGCAGTCCGACACTACAGGGTGTCTATGGCTACACCTTC. Its translation: CASSPTLQGVYGYTF.

At least ten counts were recorded for this clone. The missing conserved phenylalanine or tryptophan at the end of this CDR3 makes a read error likely. The limits of the CDR3 on the DNA are not certain, so only TCRdb's listed CDR3 is given. V gene TRBV7-3 combines with J gene TRBJ1-5; the D call TRBD1 from the table was never checked on the DNA. The CDR3 numbers 9 amino acids, ends counted. The germline gives CDR1 SGHTA, CDR2 FQGTGA. CDR3 sequence reads: CASSPGQTS.